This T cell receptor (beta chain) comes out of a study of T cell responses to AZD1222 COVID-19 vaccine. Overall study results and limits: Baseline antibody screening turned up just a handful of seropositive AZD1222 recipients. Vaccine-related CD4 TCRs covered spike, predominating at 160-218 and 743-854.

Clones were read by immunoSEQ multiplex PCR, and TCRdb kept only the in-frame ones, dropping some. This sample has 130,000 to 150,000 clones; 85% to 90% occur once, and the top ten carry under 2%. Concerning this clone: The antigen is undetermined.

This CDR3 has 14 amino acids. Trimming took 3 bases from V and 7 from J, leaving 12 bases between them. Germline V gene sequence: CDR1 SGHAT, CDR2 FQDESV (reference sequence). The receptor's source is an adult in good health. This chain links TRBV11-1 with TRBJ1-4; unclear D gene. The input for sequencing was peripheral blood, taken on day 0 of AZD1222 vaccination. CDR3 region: CASSFGPSGEKLFF. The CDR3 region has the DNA TGTGCCAGCAGCTTCGGACCTTCAGGTGAAAAACTGTTTTTT.